These T cell receptor beta chains were read from a single sample in a study of blood T cell repertoires in COVID-19. Method: immunoSEQ multiplex PCR; TCRdb's copy keeps in-frame clones and lacks some. The sample consists of about 330,000 clones, 75% to 90% of them appearing once. The specimen was PBMCs or T cells enriched from blood (not recorded which). These receptors all come from a man aged 25 to 40 who had recovered from COVID-19. Both conserved end residues are part of each CDR3.

v_gene: TRBV28
j_gene: TRBJ2-3
CDR3aa: CASSFRGVADTQYF

v_gene: TRBV6-5
j_gene: TRBJ1-3
CDR3aa: CASSWDRRNTIYF

v_gene: TRBV7-8
j_gene: TRBJ1-5
CDR3aa: CASSWDRVNQPQHF

v_gene: TRBV2
j_gene: TRBJ1-6
CDR3aa: CASKRDRGVSPLHF

v_gene: TRBV29-1
j_gene: TRBJ2-3
CDR3aa: CSVEQGGTDTQYF

v_gene: TRBV29-1
j_gene: TRBJ1-2
CDR3aa: CSVERGALNYGYTF

v_gene: TRBV5-4
j_gene: TRBJ2-2
CDR3aa: CASSPETGANTGELFF

v_gene: TRBV4-2
j_gene: TRBJ2-7
CDR3aa: CASSPSGTNPYEQYF

v_gene: TRBV7-9
j_gene: TRBJ2-4
CDR3aa: CASSLGGLGAKNIQYF

v_gene: TRBV12-3/TRBV12-4
j_gene: TRBJ2-7
CDR3aa: CASSLLAGEQYF

v_gene: TRBV30
j_gene: TRBJ1-6
CDR3aa: CAWSVYGQNNSPLHF

v_gene: TRBV15
j_gene: TRBJ1-1
CDR3aa: CATSRDRQGRTEAFF

v_gene: TRBV13
j_gene: TRBJ2-5
CDR3aa: CASSHPTSGETQYF

v_gene: TRBV7-2
j_gene: TRBJ2-6
CDR3aa: CASTREGRGFSGANVLTF

v_gene: TRBV5-4
j_gene: TRBJ1-2
CDR3aa: CASSLPFGSLSYGYTF

v_gene: TRBV2
j_gene: TRBJ1-5
CDR3aa: CASTPGAQHQPQHF

v_gene: TRBV4-2
j_gene: TRBJ1-2
CDR3aa: CASESGNGYTF

v_gene: TRBV7-9
j_gene: TRBJ2-5
CDR3aa: CASSPRLAGGETQYF

v_gene: TRBV19
j_gene: TRBJ1-5
CDR3aa: CASSMARGDQPQHF

v_gene: TRBV6-4
j_gene: TRBJ1-5
CDR3aa: CASSPTGVSQPQHF

v_gene: TRBV2
j_gene: TRBJ1-5
CDR3aa: CATVVQGGVQPQHF

v_gene: TRBV6-5
j_gene: TRBJ1-1
CDR3aa: CASSRTEEAFF

v_gene: TRBV3-1/TRBV3-2
j_gene: TRBJ2-7
CDR3aa: CASSRTYYEQYF

v_gene: TRBV5-3
j_gene: TRBJ1-2
CDR3aa: CARSLYYGTGFYGYTF

v_gene: TRBV5-8
j_gene: TRBJ1-6
CDR3aa: CASSLGLRNSPLHF

v_gene: TRBV6-4
j_gene: TRBJ2-3
CDR3aa: CASSDASGGTDTQYF

v_gene: TRBV4-1
j_gene: TRBJ2-5
CDR3aa: CASSQELRAQETQYF

v_gene: TRBV11-3
j_gene: TRBJ2-7
CDR3aa: CASSLGAGTAYEQYF

v_gene: TRBV3-1/TRBV3-2
j_gene: TRBJ1-1
CDR3aa: CASSDTNTEAFF

v_gene: TRBV19
j_gene: TRBJ1-6
CDR3aa: CASSYRDSPLHF

v_gene: TRBV13
j_gene: TRBJ1-1
CDR3aa: CASSLNVQGWASSTEAFF

v_gene: TRBV2
j_gene: TRBJ2-1
CDR3aa: CASSEEGRRNNYNEQFF

v_gene: TRBV19
j_gene: TRBJ1-1
CDR3aa: CASSIGTERIMNTEAFF

v_gene: TRBV5-4
j_gene: TRBJ2-2
CDR3aa: CASSEGASIGELFF

v_gene: TRBV11-3
j_gene: TRBJ2-5
CDR3aa: CASSLAGAETQYF

v_gene: TRBV28
j_gene: TRBJ2-7
CDR3aa: CATLGAGTASYEQYF

v_gene: TRBV7-7
j_gene: TRBJ2-2
CDR3aa: CASRGGTGDSGELFF